This record looks at one T cell receptor (beta chain) sequence and its context. This clone's antigen is unknown. Base qualities are not provided; no much larger clone lies one nucleotide away. The intended sense of this specimen's time point label: about 28 days (+/-7) after the second vaccine dose. The treatment or condition label of this sample denotes: meningococcal conjugate vaccine given as trial control. Samples from vaccinated people were obtained from the UK trials COV001 and COV002, which included a single-blind randomized controlled phase 2/3 trial of AZD1222 (ChAdOx1 nCoV-19) in healthy adults. For TCRbeta chain sequencing, PBMC samples were collected from trial participants at day 0 and at day 28 after the second dose. The CDR3 has 15 amino acids, counting the end cysteine and phenylalanine. Only the CDR3 DNA stays, 45 bases, in frame from base 1. This sample is drawn from a study of T cell responses to AZD1222 COVID-19 vaccine (dated by TCRdb to about 2021). Regarding the research as a whole: A total of 240 or so trial participants underwent TCR sequencing, of whom about 210 had received two doses of AZD1222 and around 26 had received two doses of the MenACWY control vaccine. Trial participants were enrolled by age into 18-55, 56-69 and 70-plus year subgroups, with about 150, 27 and 61 TCR-sequenced participants respectively.

Study-wide findings and limitations: Because no day 14 peak-response samples were available, the repertoires could be characterized only after the peak T cell response. Conclusions about previously exposed vaccinees were limited because only 5 or 6 AZD1222 recipients were SARS-CoV-2 seropositive at baseline. After two AZD1222 doses, spike-specific TCR breadth and depth were significantly higher than at day 0 and than in MenACWY recipients. Epitopes outside the regions mutated in the B.1.351 and B.1.1.7 variants were reportedly recognized by nearly half of the unique spike-specific TCRs. The vaccine-associated CD4 TCRs covered the entire spike protein, and the dominant responses fell in regions 160-218 and 743-854. The 56-69-year group was small, and its depth increase did not reach significance, likely because of low power. Most participants were white British and females outnumbered males, and the authors suggested that clonal diversity may have been underestimated.

The CDR3 regions of human TCRbeta chains were analyzed by immunosequencing. The authors' pipeline ran thus. Repertoire TCRs were matched against a reference library of SARS-CoV-2-specific TCRs generated with the MIRA antigen-specificity platform. Breadth was defined as the fraction of unique TCRs that were SARS-CoV-2-associated, and depth was defined as the fraction of total T cells that were SARS-CoV-2-associated. Using the MIRA data, every spike-specific TCR was mapped to the spike region that the TCR reacted to and assigned to either a CD4 or a CD8 class. Log10-transformed breadth and depth values were compared by one-way ANOVA with Sidak's multiple comparisons tests. The immuneACCESS repertoire file appears here via TCRdb, limited to in-frame rearrangements. These files lack a portion of the clones; in checked studies, under half of the deficit traces to unresolved V genes, and the cause of the others is not known. The V and J calls and clone size are taken from that table; D and trimming were inferred from the DNA. This sample gives some 200,000 clones in total; approximately 92% of them show up just once. 3.6% of the sample rests with the top ten.

The origin of this receptor is an adult who received the MenACWY meningococcal vaccine as a control. The chain was built from TRBV21-1 and TRBJ1-2. TRBV21-1 is annotated as a pseudogene. Sequences were derived from peripheral blood, sampled 28 days after the second dose of the MenACWY control vaccine. CDR3 region: CASSKTATEDYGYTF. The nucleotides read TGTGCCAGCAGCAAAACTGCGACGGAGGACTATGGCTACACCTTC.